This T cell receptor beta chain was documented in a study of somatic mutations in cytotoxic T cells in rheumatoid arthritis. Looking at the study overall: A subset of V beta antibody-stained T-cell populations was isolated by flow sorting, reaching nearly 100% purity, and this subset included V beta1+ cells that went on to TCRB sequencing.

Flow cytometry served to check the purity of CD4+ and CD8+ cells, which were isolated by positive magnetic bead selection. Sequenced by immunoSEQ multiplex PCR; TCRdb stores in-frame clones only, minus some. The sample shows tens of thousands of clones, 82% of them seen only once. Points from the study as a whole: The top CD8+ clone topped 20% of CD8+ cells in about an eighth of the roughly 60 patients. The antigen targets of the expanded CD8+ clones lacked identification.

As to this clone: As yet, its antigen is unknown.

This CDR3 is 13 amino acids long. Germline V gives CDR1 SNHLY, CDR2 FYNNEI. V was clipped by 7 bases and J by 4 bases, with 14 bases between them. Specimen: CD8+ T cells sorted from blood. The sequence derives from an adult with rheumatoid arthritis. This chain links TRBV2 with TRBJ2-7; D remains ambiguous. CDR3 sequence reads: CASTRSDGYEQYF. In DNA, the CDR3 is TGTGCCAGCACCCGATCCGACGGTTACGAGCAGTACTTC.